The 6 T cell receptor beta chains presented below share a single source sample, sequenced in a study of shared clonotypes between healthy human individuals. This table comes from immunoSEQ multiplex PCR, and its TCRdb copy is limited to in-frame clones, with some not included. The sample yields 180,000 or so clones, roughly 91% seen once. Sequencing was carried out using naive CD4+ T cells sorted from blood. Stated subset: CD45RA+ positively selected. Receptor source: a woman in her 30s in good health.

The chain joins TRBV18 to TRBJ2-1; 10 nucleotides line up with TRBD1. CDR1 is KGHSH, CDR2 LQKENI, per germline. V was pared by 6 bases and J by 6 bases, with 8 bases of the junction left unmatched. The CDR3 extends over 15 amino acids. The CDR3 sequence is CASSFQDRGSNEQFF. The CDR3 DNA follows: TGTGCCAGCTCGTTTCAGGACAGGGGGTCCAATGAGCAGTTCTTC. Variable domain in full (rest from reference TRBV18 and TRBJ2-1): NAGVMQNPRHLVRRRGQEARLRCSPMKGHSHVYWYRQLPEEGLKFMVYLQKENIIDESGMPKERFSAEFPKEGPSILRIQQVVRGDSAAYFCASSFQDRGSNEQFFGPGTRLTVL.

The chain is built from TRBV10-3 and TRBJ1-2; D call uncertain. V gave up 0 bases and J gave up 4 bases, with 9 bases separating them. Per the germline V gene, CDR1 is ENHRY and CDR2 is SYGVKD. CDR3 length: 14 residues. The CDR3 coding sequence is TGTGCCATCAGTGAGTCTTGGGGTGGCTATGGCTACACCTTC. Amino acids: CAISESWGGYGYTF.

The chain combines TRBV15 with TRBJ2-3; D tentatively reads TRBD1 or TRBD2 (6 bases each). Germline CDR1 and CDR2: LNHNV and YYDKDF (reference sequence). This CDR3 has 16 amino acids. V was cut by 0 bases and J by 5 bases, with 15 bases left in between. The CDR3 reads CATSRDRGVAKDTQYF. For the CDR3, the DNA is TGTGCCACCAGCAGAGATAGGGGGGTAGCAAAAGATACGCAGTATTTT.

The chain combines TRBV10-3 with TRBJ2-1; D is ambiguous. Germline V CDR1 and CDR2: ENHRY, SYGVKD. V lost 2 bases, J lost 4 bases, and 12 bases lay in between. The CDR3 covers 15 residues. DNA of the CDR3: TGTGCCATCAGTGAGCCGGAGTTCCTATACAATGAGCAGTTCTTC. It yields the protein CAISEPEFLYNEQFF.

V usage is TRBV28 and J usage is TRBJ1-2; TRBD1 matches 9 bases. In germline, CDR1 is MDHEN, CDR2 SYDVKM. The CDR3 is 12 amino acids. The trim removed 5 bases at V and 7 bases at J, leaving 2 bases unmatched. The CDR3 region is CASSVGQGGYTF. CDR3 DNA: TGTGCCAGCAGTGTGGGACAGGGTGGCTACACCTTC.

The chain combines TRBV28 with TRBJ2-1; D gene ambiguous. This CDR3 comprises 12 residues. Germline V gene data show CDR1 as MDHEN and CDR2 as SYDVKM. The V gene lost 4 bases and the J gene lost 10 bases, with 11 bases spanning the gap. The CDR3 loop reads CASSSSIGEQFF. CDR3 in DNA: TGTGCCAGCAGTTCCTCAATCGGGGAGCAGTTCTTC.